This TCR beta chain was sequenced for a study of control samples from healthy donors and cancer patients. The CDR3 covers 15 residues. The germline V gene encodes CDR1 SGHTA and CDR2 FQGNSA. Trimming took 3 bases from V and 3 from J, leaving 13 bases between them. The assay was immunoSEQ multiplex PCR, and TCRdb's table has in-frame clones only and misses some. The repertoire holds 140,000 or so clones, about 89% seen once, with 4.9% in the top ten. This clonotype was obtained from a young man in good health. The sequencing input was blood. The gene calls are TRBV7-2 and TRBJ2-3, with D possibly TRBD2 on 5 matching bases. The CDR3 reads CASSLDQRGTDTQYF. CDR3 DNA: TGTGCCAGCAGCTTGGACCAACGGGGAACAGATACGCAGTATTTT. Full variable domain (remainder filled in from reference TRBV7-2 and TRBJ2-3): GAGVSQSPSNKVTEKGKDVELRCDPISGHTALYWYRQSLGQGLEFLIYFQGNSAPDKSGLPSDRFSAERTGGSVSTLTIQRTQQEDSAVYLCASSLDQRGTDTQYFGPGTRLTVL.